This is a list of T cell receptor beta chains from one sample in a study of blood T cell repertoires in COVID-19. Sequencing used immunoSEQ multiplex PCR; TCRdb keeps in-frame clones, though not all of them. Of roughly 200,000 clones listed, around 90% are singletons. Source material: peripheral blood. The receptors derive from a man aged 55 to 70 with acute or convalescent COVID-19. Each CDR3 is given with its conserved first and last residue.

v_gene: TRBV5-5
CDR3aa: CASTRSVQETQYF

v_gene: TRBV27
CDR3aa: CASSLDRRSYEQYF

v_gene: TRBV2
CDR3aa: CASTVQGSYGYTF

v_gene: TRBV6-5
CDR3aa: CASSWDRGRNNEQYF

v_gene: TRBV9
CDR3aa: CASSRGKGQGSSSGNTIYF

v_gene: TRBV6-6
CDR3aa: CASRGGGPQHF

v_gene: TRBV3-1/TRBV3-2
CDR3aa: CASSQGTSNYGYTF

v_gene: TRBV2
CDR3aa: CASSGDRGEYGAFF

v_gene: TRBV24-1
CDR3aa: CATRDGRTPAAAFF

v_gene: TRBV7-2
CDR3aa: CASSLLGRGNEKLFF

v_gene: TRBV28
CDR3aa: CASSPGTGAYEQYF

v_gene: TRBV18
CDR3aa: CASSPGTGVNQPQHF

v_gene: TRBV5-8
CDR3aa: CASSPAQTGSKNIQYF

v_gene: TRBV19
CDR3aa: CASTSSGGAQETQYF

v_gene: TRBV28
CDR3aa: CASTSGGSSAEAFF